The clone carrying this T cell receptor beta chain is large by share. Its antigen is not known. V was trimmed by 10 bases and J by 0 bases, leaving 7 bases between them. The CDR3 covers 12 residues. Germline V gene lookup returns CDR1 MDHEN and CDR2 SYDVKM. This sample stems from a study of circulating CD8 cells and anti-PD-1 response in melanoma. Study conclusions and caveats: DNEG was most diverse; TIGIT repertoires were least diverse.

Each library started from about 15 ng of total RNA using the QIAseq Immune Repertoire TCR panel. One entry per CDR3 protein results from TCRdb running MiXCR on the reads. The sample lists around 210 distinct CDR3 sequences, 15% to 20% seen once, with 34% in the top ten. Live CD3+CD8+TCRalphabeta+ cells were sorted into four subsets by PD-1 and/or TIGIT. This clonotype was sampled from a human donor with melanoma. V gene TRBV28 combines with J gene TRBJ1-3, with unresolved D. The starting material was CD8+ T cells from PBMCs, obtained at baseline or after one month of anti-PD-1 therapy (not recorded which). The CDR3 DNA is TGTGCCACCGGGGTCTCTGGAAACACCATATATTTT. Translated: CATGVSGNTIYF.